This paragraph covers one TCR beta chain sequence. The germline gives CDR1 MGHRA, CDR2 YSYEKL. With 0 bases clipped from V and 0 bases from J, the junction kept 3 bases outside the gene matches. This CDR3 spans 18 amino acids. In the original workflow: From reference gene primer amplification, estimates of nucleated cell counts were derived. Clones were sequenced by immunoSEQ multiplex PCR, and TCRdb holds only the in-frame ones, with some missing. V and J calls and clone size are copied from that table; D and trimming were computed from the DNA. The sample comprises tens of thousands of clones, over 90% of which are singletons, and approximately 2.8% rests with the top ten. The data derive from a study of blood T cell repertoires in COVID-19.

The sequenced material came from peripheral blood. The J gene is TRBJ2-1, the V gene TRBV4-1; TRBD2 matches 12 bases. The clonotype comes from a human donor in a cohort sampled during active COVID-19. The chain's CDR3 is CASSQDPTSGSSYNEQFF. Here the CDR3 DNA reads TGCGCCAGCAGCCAAGATCCGACTAGCGGGAGCTCCTACAATGAGCAGTTCTTC.